This record looks at one T cell receptor beta chain sequence and its context. This clonotype was observed once. Its antigen is still unknown. Base qualities are not recorded, but no much larger clone differs from it by a single base. A single read constitutes weak evidence. Peripheral blood CD8+ and CD4+ T cells from healthy donors, Susac syndrome patients and multiple sclerosis patients were profiled using high-throughput TCR beta sequencing. Healthy donors were included as age- and sex-matched controls. Bulk CD8+ and CD4+ T cells were purified by magnetic negative isolation, while CD8+ TEMRA cells were enriched using FACS. Blood was drawn into EDTA tubes, processed within 24 hours, and PBMCs were isolated by density gradient centrifugation. PBMCs intended for TCR sequencing were frozen in liquid nitrogen and were later thawed in a 37 degrees C water bath. Purity of sorted or isolated CD4+, CD8+ and CD8+ TEMRA cells was at least 90%.

This record comes from a study of CD8 T cells in Susac syndrome (dated by TCRdb to between 2018 and 2021). Some background on the complete study: The study used repertoire sequencing to test whether antigen drove CD8+ T cell activation and differentiation in Susac syndrome. The study at large found these results: The number of individuals in the TCR sequencing and HLA analysis was acknowledged as relatively small.

RNA was extracted using the RNeasy kit, and about 0.45 to 1 ug of the RNA was reverse transcribed with random hexamers. The immunoSEQ multiplex PCR assay, covering 54 Vbeta and 13 Jbeta segments, was used to amplify TCR beta CDR3 regions. PCR amplification bias was corrected by using a synthetic template baseline for primer optimization and computational correction. The authors processed their data as follows. Reads were assigned to V, D and J genes according to IMGT and analyzed in immunoSEQ Analyzer, with only productive sequences retained. To calculate clonality, Shannon entropy was normalized by log2 of the number of productive unique sequences and then subtracted from one. For each patient and control, public and private clones were evaluated among the 100 most prevalent clones. Clones were defined as Susac-specific if absent from the healthy and MS cohorts, from around 1,000 published viral clones and from other ImmuneACCESS disease sequences. TCRdb trimmed the raw reads at Q25, called clones with MiXCR and kept productive beta chains. For every CDR3 protein sequence, its rows merge into one entry that carries the most common genes and DNA. The V and J calls were determined by TCRdb, not by the authors. This sample comprises about 160,000 distinct CDR3 sequences, roughly 95% of them detected only once. Clones ranked in the top ten supply 0.13% of the sample.

As encoded in the germline V gene, CDR1 is MNHEY while CDR2 is SVGAGI. The CDR3 holds 15 amino acids from the cysteine to the phenylalanine. Only CDR3 DNA is held: 45 bases, read in frame from base 1. V and J are truncated by 0 bases and 5 bases respectively, leaving an intervening sequence of 14 bases. The clonotype was recovered from a human donor in good health. The sequence is built from TRBV6-5 and TRBJ2-7, with TRBD1 tentatively as D gene (6 bases match). Sequencing input: CD4+ T cells from PBMCs. CDR3 loop: CASSYSGTLRDEQYF. The nucleotides are TGTGCCAGCAGTTACTCCGGGACACTTCGCGACGAGCAGTACTTC.